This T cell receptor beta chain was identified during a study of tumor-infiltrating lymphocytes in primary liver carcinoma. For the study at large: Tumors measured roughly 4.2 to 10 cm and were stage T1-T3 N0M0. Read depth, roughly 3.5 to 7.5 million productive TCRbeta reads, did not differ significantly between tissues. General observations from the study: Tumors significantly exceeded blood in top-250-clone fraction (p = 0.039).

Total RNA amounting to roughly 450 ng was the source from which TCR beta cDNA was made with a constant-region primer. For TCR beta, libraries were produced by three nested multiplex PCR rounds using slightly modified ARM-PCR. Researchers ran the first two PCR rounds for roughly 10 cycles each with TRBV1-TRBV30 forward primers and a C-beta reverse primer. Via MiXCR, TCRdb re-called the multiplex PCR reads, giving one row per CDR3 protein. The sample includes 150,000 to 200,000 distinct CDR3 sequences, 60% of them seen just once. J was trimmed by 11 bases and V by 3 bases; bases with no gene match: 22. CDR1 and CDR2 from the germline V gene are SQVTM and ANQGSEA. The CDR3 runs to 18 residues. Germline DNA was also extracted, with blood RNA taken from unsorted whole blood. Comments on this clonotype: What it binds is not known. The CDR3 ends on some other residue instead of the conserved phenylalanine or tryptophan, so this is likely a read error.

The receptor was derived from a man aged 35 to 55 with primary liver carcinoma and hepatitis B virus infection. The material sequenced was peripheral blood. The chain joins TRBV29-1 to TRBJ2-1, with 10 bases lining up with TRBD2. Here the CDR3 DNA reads TGCAGCGTTGAGGACGGGAGCGGGAGGGCCTCAAGGGGGAATAAGCAGTTCATC. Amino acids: CSVEDGSGRASRGNKQFI.